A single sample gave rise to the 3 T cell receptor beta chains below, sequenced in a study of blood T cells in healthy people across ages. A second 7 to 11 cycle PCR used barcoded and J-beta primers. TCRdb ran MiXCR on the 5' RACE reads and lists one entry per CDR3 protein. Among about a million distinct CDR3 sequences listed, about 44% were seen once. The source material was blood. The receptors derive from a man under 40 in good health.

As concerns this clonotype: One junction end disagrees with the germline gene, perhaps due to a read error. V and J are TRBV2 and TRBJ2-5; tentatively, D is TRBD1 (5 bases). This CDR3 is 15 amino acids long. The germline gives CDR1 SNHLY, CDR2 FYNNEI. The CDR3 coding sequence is TGTGCCTGCAGTGAGGCTGACAGTATCTACAATGAGCAGTACTTC. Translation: CACSEADSIYNEQYF.

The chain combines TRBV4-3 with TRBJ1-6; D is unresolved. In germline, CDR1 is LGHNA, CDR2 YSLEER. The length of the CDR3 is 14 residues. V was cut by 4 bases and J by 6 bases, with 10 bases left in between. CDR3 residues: CASSLGRLNSPLHF. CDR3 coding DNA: TGCGCCAGCAGCCTCGGGAGACTTAATTCACCCCTCCACTTT.

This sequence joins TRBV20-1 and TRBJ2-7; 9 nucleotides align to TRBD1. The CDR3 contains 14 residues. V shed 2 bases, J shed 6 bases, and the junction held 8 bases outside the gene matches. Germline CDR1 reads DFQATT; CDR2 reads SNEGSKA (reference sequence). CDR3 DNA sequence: TGCAGTGCTAGACCCCCGGGACAGGGTGGCGAGCAGTACTTC. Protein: CSARPPGQGGEQYF.